The 23 T cell receptor beta chains below all came from one sample that was sequenced in a study of control samples from healthy donors and cancer patients. Sequenced by immunoSEQ multiplex PCR; TCRdb stores in-frame clones only, minus some. Counted here are about 79,000 clones, approximately 94% occurring once; the ten biggest clones make up roughly 1.3%. Sequences were obtained from PBMCs. The receptors derive from a woman in her forties with lung cancer.

This clone showed up just a few times. V usage is TRBV5-6 and J usage is TRBJ2-7; no clear D gene. CDR1 is SGHDT and CDR2 is YYEEEE in the germline V gene. CDR3 length: 13 residues. With 2 bases removed from V and 3 bases from J, the gap between germline ends came to 9 bases. The CDR3 sequence is CASSFGSYYEQYF. CDR3 nucleotides: TGTGCCAGCAGCTTCGGCAGCTACTACGAGCAGTACTTC.

The chain combines TRBV29-1 with TRBJ2-5; 9 nucleotides agree with TRBD1. CDR1 and CDR2 from the germline V gene are SQVTM and ANQGSEA. The CDR3 contains 12 residues. V lost 5 bases and J lost 5; bases outside the gene matches: 3. This chain's CDR3 is CSVLTGGETQYF. The CDR3 DNA reads as TGCAGCGTTCTGACAGGGGGGGAGACCCAGTACTTC.

DNA for the CDR3: TGTGCCAGCAGCTCCGGCCAAGGACTAGGCAATGAGCAGTTCTTC. Its protein product is CASSSGQGLGNEQFF. The V call is TRBV5-8, the J call TRBJ2-1; 7 nucleotides match TRBD2. V was clipped by 3 bases and J by 6 bases; unmatched bases: 9. There are 15 residues in the CDR3. The V gene's germline CDR1 is SGHTS and CDR2 YDEGEE. Combining the CDR3 with reference TRBV5-8 and TRBJ2-1 gives the whole variable domain EAGVTQSPTHLIKTRGQQATLRCSPISGHTSVYWYQQALGLGLQFLLWYDEGEERNRGNFPPRFSGRQFPNYSSELNVNALELEDSALYLCASSSGQGLGNEQFFGPGTRLTVL.

This chain joins TRBV7-2 and TRBJ2-3; 9 bases map to TRBD2. The V segment lost 4 bases and the J segment 2 bases; nucleotides outside the gene matches: 7. The CDR3 totals 16 residues. Per germline, CDR1 SGHTA and CDR2 FQGNSA. The CDR3 protein is CASSSPSGDFTDTQYF. CDR3 sequence (DNA): TGTGCCAGCAGCTCCCCTAGCGGGGATTTCACAGATACGCAGTATTTT.

This clone was counted only a few times. This sequence joins TRBV19 and TRBJ1-4; D gene uncertain. Germline CDR1 reads LNHDA; CDR2 reads SQIVND (reference sequence). The V gene lost 3 bases and the J gene lost 8 bases, with 7 bases spanning the gap. The CDR3 extends over 12 amino acids. CDR3 region: CASSIQEEKLFF. CDR3 nucleotides: TGTGCCAGTAGTATTCAGGAAGAAAAACTGTTTTTT.

V and J are TRBV27 and TRBJ1-5; D is ambiguous. Germline values: CDR1 MNHEY, CDR2 SMNVEV (reference sequence). Trimming removed 4 bases at V and 0 bases at J, with 4 bases between. This CDR3 spans 13 amino acids. This CDR3 is CASSSFSNQPQHF. The CDR3 DNA sequence: TGTGCCAGCAGTTCCTTTAGCAATCAGCCCCAGCATTTT.

V and J are TRBV7-3 and TRBJ1-1; D not certain. The V end was cut by 5 bases, the J end by 1 base, with 8 bases between. Germline values: CDR1 SGHTA, CDR2 FQGTGA. The CDR3 contains 13 residues. CDR3 bases: TGTGCCAGCAGCCGTCAGCCGAACACTGAAGCTTTCTTT. Translation: CASSRQPNTEAFF.

This clone showed up just once. The chain is built from TRBV12-3 or TRBV12-4 and TRBJ2-2; no firm D call. Trimming pared 3 bases from V and 6 bases from J, leaving 8 bases between. The CDR3 contains 13 residues. CDR3 coding DNA: TGTGCCAGCAGTTTTGACCGTCCCGGGGAGCTGTTTTTT. Translated: CASSFDRPGELFF.

This clone was observed a single time. The chain joins TRBV6-6 to TRBJ1-2; 8 bases map to TRBD1. The CDR3 has 12 residues. Germline CDR1 and CDR2: MNHNY and SVGAGI (reference sequence). Trimming at V came to 7 bases and at J to 5 bases, leaving 3 bases not matched to a gene. CDR3 amino acids: CASTDRGYGYTF. In nucleotides, the CDR3 is TGTGCCAGCACCGACAGGGGTTATGGCTACACCTTC.

The chain combines TRBV14 with TRBJ2-7; 11 bases line up with TRBD1. This CDR3 contains 17 residues. In germline, CDR1 is SGHDN, CDR2 FVKESK. V shed 1 base, J shed 5 bases, and the junction held 10 bases outside the gene matches. This CDR3 reads CASSQVWGTGGVDEQYF. Here the CDR3 DNA reads TGTGCCAGCAGCCAAGTGTGGGGGACAGGGGGAGTCGACGAGCAGTACTTC.

The gene calls are TRBV5-1 and TRBJ1-2, with D tentatively TRBD1 (5 bases). Germline assignment: CDR1 SGHRS and CDR2 YFSETQ. V was shortened by 3 bases and J by 8 bases, with 20 bases between the two germline ends. The CDR3 sequence is 15 residues long. Here the CDR3 reads CASSWGIEGAGGYTF. The CDR3 DNA reads as TGCGCCAGCAGCTGGGGGATTGAGGGCGCCGGGGGCTACACCTTC. The whole variable domain, filled in from reference TRBV5-1 and TRBJ1-2, reads KAGVTQTPRYLIKTRGQQVTLSCSPISGHRSVSWYQQTPGQGLQFLFEYFSETQRNKGNFPGRFSGRQFSNSRSEMNVSTLELGDSALYLCASSWGIEGAGGYTFGSGTRLTVV.

The chain links TRBV10-3 to TRBJ2-7, with a tentative D call TRBD1 (6 bases). Trimming took off 2 bases at V and 0 bases at J, with 8 bases between the two ends. Per germline, CDR1 ENHRY and CDR2 SYGVKD. This CDR3 comprises 14 residues. The CDR3 protein is CAISETGPSYEQYF. The DNA of the CDR3 is TGTGCCATCAGTGAGACAGGGCCCTCCTACGAGCAGTACTTC.

This clone was observed once. The chain has TRBV7-9 and TRBJ1-3; possibly TRBD1 for D (5 bases). The CDR3 covers 13 residues. V lost 4 bases and J 16 bases, leaving 20 bases between the germline ends. From germline, CDR1 is SEHNR and CDR2 FQNEAQ (reference sequence). The CDR3 region is CASSSRGESAHYF. The CDR3 bases are TGTGCCAGCAGCTCCCGGGGGGAGTCCGCCCACTATTTT.

V is TRBV9 and J is TRBJ1-3; no clear D. This CDR3 has 16 residues. CDR1 and CDR2 (germline): SGDLS, YYNGEE. V lost 0 bases to trimming and J lost 0 bases, with 10 bases between them. CDR3 region: CASSVVSGSSGNTIYF. The CDR3 region has the DNA TGTGCCAGCAGCGTAGTAAGCGGGAGCTCTGGAAACACCATATATTTT.

The genes are TRBV19 and TRBJ1-5; D uncertain. Per the germline V gene, CDR1 is LNHDA and CDR2 is SQIVND (reference sequence). With 6 bases removed from V and 0 bases from J, the gap between germline ends came to 12 bases. CDR3 length equals 15 residues. The CDR3 spells CASSIADVSNQPQHF. The CDR3 DNA follows: TGTGCCAGTAGCATTGCTGACGTTAGCAATCAGCCCCAGCATTTT.

V and J are TRBV5-4 and TRBJ1-2, with TRBD1 identical over 7 bases. J was trimmed by 3 bases and V by 4 bases; bases with no gene match: 6. This CDR3 comprises 14 residues. Germline V CDR1 and CDR2: SGHNT, YYREEE (reference sequence). CDR3 loop: CASSLQQGYYGYTF. CDR3 in DNA: TGTGCCAGCAGCCTACAACAGGGGTACTATGGCTACACCTTC.

The gene calls are TRBV7-9 and TRBJ1-4; maybe TRBD1 (6 bases). Per the germline V gene, CDR1 is SEHNR and CDR2 is FQNEAQ (reference sequence). The CDR3 runs 15 residues. V lost 5 bases and J 6 bases, leaving 16 bases between the germline ends. The CDR3 protein is CASSPDAGGYEKLFF. The CDR3 DNA sequence: TGTGCCAGCAGCCCCGACGCGGGGGGCTATGAAAAACTGTTTTTT.

The J gene is TRBJ2-7, the V gene TRBV24-1; 9 bases match TRBD1. J was trimmed by 5 bases and V by 6 bases; bases with no gene match: 7. The germline V gene encodes CDR1 KGHDR and CDR2 SFDVKD. There are 14 residues in the CDR3. DNA for the CDR3: TGTGCCACCAGTCCGGACAGGGGAGGTAACGAGCAGTACTTC. It codes for CATSPDRGGNEQYF.

Turning to this clone: Compared with germline, one end of the junction differs, possibly owing to a read error. The gene calls are TRBV14 and TRBJ2-5; D possibly corresponds to TRBD2 (5 bases). From germline, CDR1 is SGHDN and CDR2 FVKESK. The CDR3 sequence is 17 residues long. The DNA for the CDR3 is TGTGCCAGCAGCCAAGATCGGACTTCATTGTACCAAGAGACCCGGTACTTC. The encoded protein is CASSQDRTSLYQETRYF.

The V call is TRBV30, the J call TRBJ2-7; TRBD1 matches at 7 bases. The CDR3 consists of 14 residues. Germline CDR1 is GTSNPN and CDR2 is SVGIG (reference sequence). Unmatched junction bases numbered 10, after V lost 5 bases and J lost 3 bases. CDR3 residues: CAWGRDRDGYEQYF. The CDR3 DNA reads TGTGCCTGGGGAAGAGACAGGGACGGCTACGAGCAGTACTTC.

This clone was recorded a few times. V and J are TRBV11-2 and TRBJ2-3; 9 bases are shared with TRBD1. Germline assignment: CDR1 SGHAT and CDR2 FQNNGV. V lost 4 bases to trimming and J lost 5 bases; unmatched junction nucleotides: 10. This CDR3 has 16 amino acids. CDR3 bases: TGTGCCAGCAGCTCCCGGACAGGGGATCGGGGAGATACGCAGTATTTT. It translates to CASSSRTGDRGDTQYF.

The rearrangement joins TRBV11-2 to TRBJ2-7; TRBD1 matches at 7 bases. Trimming took 7 bases from V and 4 from J; bases not matched to a gene: 13. Germline V gives CDR1 SGHAT, CDR2 FQNNGV. CDR3 length equals 15 residues. The CDR3 sequence is CASTPPPGQTYEQYF. CDR3 nucleotides: TGTGCCAGCACCCCGCCCCCGGGACAGACGTACGAGCAGTACTTC.

V gene TRBV6-5 combines with J gene TRBJ1-1; D unclear. The CDR3 contains 13 residues. The V end lost 10 bases, the J end lost 1 base, and 13 bases lay between the germline ends. The V gene's germline CDR1 is MNHEY and CDR2 SVGAGI. The CDR3 reads CAIPGAANTEAFF. Here the CDR3 DNA reads TGTGCCATCCCGGGAGCTGCGAACACTGAAGCTTTCTTT.